This TCR beta chain emerged from a study of T cell responses to AZD1222 COVID-19 vaccine. Study conclusions and caveats: Clonal diversity was possibly underestimated, and white British individuals and females predominated among donors. Spike-spanning, vaccine-associated CD4 TCRs were dominant at 160-218 and 743-854. As reported, nearly half of all spike-specific TCRs target variant regions that are unmutated.

Germline V gene lookup returns CDR1 SQVTM and CDR2 ANQGSEA. This CDR3 is 14 amino acids long. V dropped 5 bases and J dropped 0 bases, with 10 bases sitting between them. Regarding this clone: What it binds is not known.

Sequencing used immunoSEQ multiplex PCR; TCRdb keeps in-frame clones, though not all of them. The sample records about 210,000 clones, 90% to 95% being singletons. The sample here was peripheral blood, taken 28 days after the second dose of the MenACWY control vaccine. The TCR comes from an adult who received the MenACWY meningococcal vaccine as a control. V usage is TRBV29-1 and J usage is TRBJ2-2; D is uncertain. The CDR3 DNA reads TGCAGCGTTCTTTCTCTCGCGAACACCGGGGAGCTGTTTTTT. Protein: CSVLSLANTGELFF.